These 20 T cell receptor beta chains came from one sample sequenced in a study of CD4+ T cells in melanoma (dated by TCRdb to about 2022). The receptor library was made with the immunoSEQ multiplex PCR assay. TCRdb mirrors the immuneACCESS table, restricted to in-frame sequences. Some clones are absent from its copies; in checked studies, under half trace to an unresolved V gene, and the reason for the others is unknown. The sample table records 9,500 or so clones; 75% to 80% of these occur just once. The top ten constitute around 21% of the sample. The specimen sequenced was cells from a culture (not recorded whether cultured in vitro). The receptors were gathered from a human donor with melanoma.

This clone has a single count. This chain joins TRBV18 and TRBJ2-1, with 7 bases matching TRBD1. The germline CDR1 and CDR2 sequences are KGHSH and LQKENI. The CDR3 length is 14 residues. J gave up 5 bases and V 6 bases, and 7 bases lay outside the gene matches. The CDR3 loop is CASSTTTGDNEQFF. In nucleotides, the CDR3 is TGTGCCAGCTCGACCACAACAGGGGACAATGAGCAGTTCTTC.

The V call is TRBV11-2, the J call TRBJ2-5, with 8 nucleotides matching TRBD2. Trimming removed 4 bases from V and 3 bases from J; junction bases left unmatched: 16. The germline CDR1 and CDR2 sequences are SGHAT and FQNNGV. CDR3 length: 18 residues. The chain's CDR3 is CASSSRPPRGLVEETQYF. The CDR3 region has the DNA TGTGCCAGCAGCTCCCGCCCCCCCAGGGGACTAGTGGAAGAGACCCAGTACTTC. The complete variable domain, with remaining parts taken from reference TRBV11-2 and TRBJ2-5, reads EAGVAQSPRYKIIEKRQSVAFWCNPISGHATLYWYQQILGQGPKLLIQFQNNGVVDDSQLPKDRFSAERLKGVDSTLKIQPAKLEDSAVYLCASSSRPPRGLVEETQYFGPGTRLLVL.

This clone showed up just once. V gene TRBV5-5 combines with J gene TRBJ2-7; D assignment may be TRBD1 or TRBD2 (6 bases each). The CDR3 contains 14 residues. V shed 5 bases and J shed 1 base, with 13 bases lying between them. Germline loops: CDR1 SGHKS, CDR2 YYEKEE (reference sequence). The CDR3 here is CASRKGGSSYEQYF. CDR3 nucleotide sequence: TGTGCCAGCAGAAAGGGGGGATCGTCCTACGAGCAGTACTTC. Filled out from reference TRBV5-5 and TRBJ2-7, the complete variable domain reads DAGVTQSPTHLIKTRGQQVTLRCSPISGHKSVSWYQQVLGQGPQFIFQYYEKEERGRGNFPDRFSARQFPNYSSELNVNALLLGDSALYLCASRKGGSSYEQYFGPGTRLTVT.

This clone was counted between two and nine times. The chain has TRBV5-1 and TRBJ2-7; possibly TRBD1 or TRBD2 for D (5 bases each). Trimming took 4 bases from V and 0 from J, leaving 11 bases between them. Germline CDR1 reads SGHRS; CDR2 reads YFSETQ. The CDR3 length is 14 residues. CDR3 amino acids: CASSEYGASYEQYF. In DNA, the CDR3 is TGCGCCAGCAGCGAGTACGGGGCCTCCTACGAGCAGTACTTC.

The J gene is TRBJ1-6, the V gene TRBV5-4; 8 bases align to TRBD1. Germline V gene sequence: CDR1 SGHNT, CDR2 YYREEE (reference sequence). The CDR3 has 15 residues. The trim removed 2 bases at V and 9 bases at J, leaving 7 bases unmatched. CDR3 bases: TGTGCCAGCAGCTTCCGGACAGGGTCGGGTTCACCCCTCCACTTT. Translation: CASSFRTGSGSPLHF. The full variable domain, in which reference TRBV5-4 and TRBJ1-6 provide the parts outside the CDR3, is ETGVTQSPTHLIKTRGQQVTLRCSSQSGHNTVSWYQQALGQGPQFIFQYYREEENGRGNFPPRFSGLQFPNYSSELNVNALELDDSALYLCASSFRTGSGSPLHFGNGTRLTVT.

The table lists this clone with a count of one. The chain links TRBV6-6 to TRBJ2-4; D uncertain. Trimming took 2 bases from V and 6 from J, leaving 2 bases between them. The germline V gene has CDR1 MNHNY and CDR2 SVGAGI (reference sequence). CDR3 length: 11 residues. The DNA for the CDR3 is TGTGCCAGCAGTTACGTAAACATTCAGTACTTC. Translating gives CASSYVNIQYF.

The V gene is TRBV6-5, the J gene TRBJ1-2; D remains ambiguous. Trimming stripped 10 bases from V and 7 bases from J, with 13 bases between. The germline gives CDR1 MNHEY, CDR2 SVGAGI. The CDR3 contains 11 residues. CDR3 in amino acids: CATAGIAGYTF. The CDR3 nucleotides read TGTGCCACCGCCGGCATCGCTGGCTACACCTTC.

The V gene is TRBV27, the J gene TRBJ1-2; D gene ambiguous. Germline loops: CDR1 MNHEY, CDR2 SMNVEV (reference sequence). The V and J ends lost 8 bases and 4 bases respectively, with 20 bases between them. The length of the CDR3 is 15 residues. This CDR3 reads CASGHRAEAVYGYTF. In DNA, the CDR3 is TGTGCCAGCGGGCATCGGGCCGAGGCGGTCTATGGCTACACCTTC.

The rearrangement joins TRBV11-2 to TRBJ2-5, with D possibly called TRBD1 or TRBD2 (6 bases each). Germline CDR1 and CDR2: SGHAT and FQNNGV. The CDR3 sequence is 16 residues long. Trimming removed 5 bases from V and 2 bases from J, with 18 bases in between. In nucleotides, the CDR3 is TGTGCCAGCAGCCAAACCACAGGAGGGGGACAAGAGACCCAGTACTTC. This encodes CASSQTTGGGQETQYF.

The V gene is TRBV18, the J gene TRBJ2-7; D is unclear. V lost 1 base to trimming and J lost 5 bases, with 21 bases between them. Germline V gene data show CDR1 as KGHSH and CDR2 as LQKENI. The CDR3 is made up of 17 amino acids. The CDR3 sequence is CASSPLSQTSLRDEQYF. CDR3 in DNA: TGTGCCAGCTCACCACTATCCCAGACTTCCTTAAGGGACGAGCAGTACTTC.

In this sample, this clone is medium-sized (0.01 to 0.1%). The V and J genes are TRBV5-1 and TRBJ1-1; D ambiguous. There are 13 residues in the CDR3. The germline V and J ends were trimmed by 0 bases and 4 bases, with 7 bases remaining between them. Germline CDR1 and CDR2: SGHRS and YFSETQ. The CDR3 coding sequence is TGCGCCAGCAGCTTGGATCGGGGCACTGAAGCTTTCTTT. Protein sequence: CASSLDRGTEAFF.

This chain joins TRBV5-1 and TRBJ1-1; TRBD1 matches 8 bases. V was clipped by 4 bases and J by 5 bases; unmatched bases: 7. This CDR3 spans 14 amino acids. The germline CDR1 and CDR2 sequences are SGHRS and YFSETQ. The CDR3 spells CASSLQGAGTEAFF. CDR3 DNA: TGCGCCAGCAGCCTCCAGGGGGCAGGGACTGAAGCTTTCTTT.

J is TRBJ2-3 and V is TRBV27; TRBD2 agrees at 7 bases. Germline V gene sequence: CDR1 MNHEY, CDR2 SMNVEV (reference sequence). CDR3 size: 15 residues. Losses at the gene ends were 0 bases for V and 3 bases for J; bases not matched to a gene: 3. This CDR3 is CASSLSGGRTDTQYF. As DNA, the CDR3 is TGTGCCAGCAGTTTATCGGGGGGGAGGACAGATACGCAGTATTTT.

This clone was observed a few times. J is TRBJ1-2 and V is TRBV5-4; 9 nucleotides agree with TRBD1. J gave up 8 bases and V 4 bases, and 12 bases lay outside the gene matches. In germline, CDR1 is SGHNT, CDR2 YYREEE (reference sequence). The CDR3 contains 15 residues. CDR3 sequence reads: CASSLGDREVGGYTF. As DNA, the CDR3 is TGTGCCAGCAGCCTAGGGGACAGGGAGGTAGGAGGCTACACCTTC.

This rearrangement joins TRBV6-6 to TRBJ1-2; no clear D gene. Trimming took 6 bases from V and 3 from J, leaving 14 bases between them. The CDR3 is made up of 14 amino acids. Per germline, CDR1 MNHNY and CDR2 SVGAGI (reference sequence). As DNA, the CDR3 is TGTGCCAGCAGCCCCCAGTTGGCCTACTATGGCTACACCTTC. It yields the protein CASSPQLAYYGYTF.

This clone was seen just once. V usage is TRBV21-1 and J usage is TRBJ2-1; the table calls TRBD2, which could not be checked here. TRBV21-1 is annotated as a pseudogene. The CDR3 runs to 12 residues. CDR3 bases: TGTGCCAGCAGCTCGGGACTGTGTGAGCAGTTCTTC. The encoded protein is CASSSGLCEQFF.

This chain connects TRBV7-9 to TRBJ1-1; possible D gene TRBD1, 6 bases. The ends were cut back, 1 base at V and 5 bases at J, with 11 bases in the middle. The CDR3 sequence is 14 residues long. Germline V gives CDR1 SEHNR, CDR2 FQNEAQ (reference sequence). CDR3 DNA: TGTGCCAGCAGCTTAGTCGGGGGGGCTACTGAAGCTTTCTTT. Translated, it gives CASSLVGGATEAFF.

The CDR3 DNA sequence: TGTGCCAGCAGCTTGGATGCGGGACTCGGAGGCACAGATACGCAGTATTTT. It encodes CASSLDAGLGGTDTQYF. V usage is TRBV13 and J usage is TRBJ2-3, with D maybe TRBD2 (6 bases). CDR1 and CDR2 (germline): PRHDT, FYEKMQ (reference sequence). Trimming removed 3 bases at V and 1 base at J, with 17 bases between. This CDR3 region has 17 residues.

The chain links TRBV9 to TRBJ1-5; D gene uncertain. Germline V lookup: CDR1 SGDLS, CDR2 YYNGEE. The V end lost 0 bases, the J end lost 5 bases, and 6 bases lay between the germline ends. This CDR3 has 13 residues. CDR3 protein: CASSVDPDQPQHF. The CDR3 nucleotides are TGTGCCAGCAGCGTAGACCCAGATCAGCCCCAGCATTTT.

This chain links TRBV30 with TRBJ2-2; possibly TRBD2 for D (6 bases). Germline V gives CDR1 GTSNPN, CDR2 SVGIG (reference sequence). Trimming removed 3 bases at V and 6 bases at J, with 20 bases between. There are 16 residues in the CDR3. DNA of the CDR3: TGTGCCTGGAGCCGACCTGGGGGGTTAGGCGCCGGGGAGCTGTTTTTT. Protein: CAWSRPGGLGAGELFF.